This entry lists 27 T cell receptor beta chains sequenced from one sample in a study of blood T cell repertoires in COVID-19 (dated by TCRdb to about 2020). The method was the immunoSEQ multiplex PCR assay. This immuneACCESS table, as held by TCRdb, lists in-frame sequences with V and J called but not all clones. Of the missing ones, under half trace to an unresolved V gene in checked studies; the others have no known cause. In all, the sample holds about 400,000 clones, and around 87% of those were seen once. The top ten hold 2.5% to 3.5% of the sample. Sequencing was done on a sample of peripheral blood. Every receptor here comes from a human donor in a cohort sampled during active COVID-19.

The V call is TRBV12-3 or TRBV12-4, the J call TRBJ1-1; D ambiguous. Deletions cut 5 bases from V and 3 bases from J, with 10 bases between. This CDR3 contains 13 residues. Here the CDR3 reads CASSPGRHTEAFF. The CDR3 DNA reads as TGTGCCAGCAGTCCCGGGAGGCACACTGAAGCTTTCTTT.

This clone was observed a few times. This chain links TRBV11-2 with TRBJ1-1; D possibly corresponds to TRBD1 (6 bases). The CDR3 totals 16 residues. Germline V gives CDR1 SGHAT, CDR2 FQNNGV. Trimming cost V 7 bases and J 0 bases, with 18 bases left between them. The CDR3 DNA is TGTGCCAGCACGGGCCACTTCGGACAGCTGAACACTGAAGCTTTCTTT. Its translation is CASTGHFGQLNTEAFF.

CDR3 region: CASTTQPAGKRSNQPQHF. Written as DNA, the CDR3 is TGTGCCAGCACTACTCAACCGGCAGGCAAGCGGAGCAATCAGCCCCAGCATTTT. The chain has TRBV28 and TRBJ1-5, with unresolved D. Germline V gene sequence: CDR1 MDHEN, CDR2 SYDVKM. The V gene lost 7 bases and the J gene lost 1 base, with 23 bases spanning the gap. The CDR3 runs 18 residues.

This chain links TRBV15 with TRBJ2-7, with a weak D call TRBD1 (6 bases). Germline V gives CDR1 LNHNV, CDR2 YYDKDF (reference sequence). This CDR3 comprises 14 residues. V was pared by 3 bases and J by 2 bases, with 11 bases between. The CDR3 sequence is CATSRTRTAYEQYF. Written as DNA, the CDR3 is TGTGCCACCAGCAGGACCCGGACAGCCTACGAGCAGTACTTC.

The chain recombines TRBV30 with TRBJ1-3; possibly TRBD1 for D (6 bases). CDR1 is GTSNPN, CDR2 SVGIG, per germline (reference sequence). Trimming stripped 0 bases from V and 1 base from J, with 7 bases between. The CDR3 extends over 14 amino acids. Here the CDR3 DNA reads TGTGCCTGGAGTGTCACAGGGTCTGGAAACACCATATATTTT. Translated: CAWSVTGSGNTIYF.

This chain connects TRBV5-6 to TRBJ1-2; 10 bases agree with TRBD1. This CDR3 has 17 amino acids. Trimming removed 3 bases from V and 7 bases from J; junction bases left unmatched: 15. Per the germline V gene, CDR1 is SGHDT and CDR2 is YYEEEE. The CDR3 DNA follows: TGTGCCAGCAGCTCGGAGGGACAGGGGTCCTTGGGTGCTGGCTACACCTTC. This sequence encodes CASSSEGQGSLGAGYTF.

The rearrangement uses TRBV6-1 and TRBJ2-4, with 10 bases that match TRBD1. V was clipped by 0 bases and J by 6 bases; unmatched bases: 8. CDR3 size: 17 residues. The V gene's germline CDR1 is MNHNS and CDR2 SASEGT. The chain's CDR3 is CASSEAPGQGKGNIQYF. CDR3 DNA: TGTGCCAGCAGTGAAGCGCCGGGACAGGGGAAGGGAAACATTCAGTACTTC.

CDR3 in amino acids: CASSLARGEETQYF. The CDR3 region has the DNA TGTGCCAGCAGCTTAGCGCGCGGGGAAGAGACCCAGTACTTC. The chain links TRBV7-8 to TRBJ2-5; the D gene is possibly TRBD2 (6 bases). Trimming removed 0 bases at V and 3 bases at J, with 8 bases between. The CDR3 sequence is 14 residues long. CDR1 and CDR2 from the germline V gene are SGHVS and FQNEAQ.

This chain uses TRBV6-1 with TRBJ2-7; D ambiguous. Trimming pared 2 bases from V and 3 bases from J, leaving 14 bases between. The germline V gene has CDR1 MNHNS and CDR2 SASEGT. The CDR3 loop spans 15 amino acids. CDR3 sequence: CASSEPGNSVYEQYF. The CDR3 DNA reads TGTGCCAGCAGTGAACCAGGTAACTCCGTCTACGAGCAGTACTTC.

The rearrangement uses TRBV7-2 and TRBJ2-3, with 8 bases identical to TRBD2. J was trimmed by 11 bases and V by 3 bases; bases with no gene match: 7. Germline assignment: CDR1 SGHTA and CDR2 FQGNSA. The length of the CDR3 is 13 residues. The CDR3 bases are TGTGCCAGCAGCTTGGATAGCCGGGGGGGGCAGTATTTT. It codes for CASSLDSRGGQYF.

The chain uses TRBV3-1 (or the pseudogene TRBV3-2) and TRBJ1-6; 8 bases line up with TRBD1. The CDR3 has 16 amino acids. Germline assignment: CDR1 LGHDT and CDR2 YNNKEL (reference sequence). V was clipped by 4 bases and J by 7 bases; unmatched bases: 9. As DNA, the CDR3 is TGTGCCAGCAGCCGACAAGACAGGGGAACGAATTCACCCCTCCACTTT. This codes for CASSRQDRGTNSPLHF.

This chain connects TRBV7-9 to TRBJ2-5, with D unclear. CDR1 and CDR2 from the germline V gene are SEHNR and FQNEAQ (reference sequence). Trimming cost V 8 bases and J 2 bases, with 9 bases left between them. CDR3 length equals 12 residues. The CDR3 loop reads CASLGGQETQYF. CDR3 in DNA: TGTGCCAGCCTAGGCGGTCAAGAGACCCAGTACTTC.

The chain recombines TRBV10-3 with TRBJ2-3; TRBD2 matches at 12 bases. The V gene's germline CDR1 is ENHRY and CDR2 SYGVKD. With V trimmed by 3 bases and J by 3 bases, 7 bases remained unmatched. This CDR3 is 17 amino acids long. Written as DNA, the CDR3 is TGTGCCATCAGTGAACCGACTAGCGGGAGTGGAACAGATACGCAGTATTTT. Protein product: CAISEPTSGSGTDTQYF.

This chain links TRBV3-1 (or the pseudogene TRBV3-2) with TRBJ2-7; a possible D gene is TRBD1 (6 bases). The germline V and J ends were trimmed by 6 bases and 0 bases, with 18 bases remaining between them. Germline assignment: CDR1 LGHDT and CDR2 YNNKEL (reference sequence). The CDR3 is 16 amino acids. The CDR3 sequence is CASRISRDITSYEQYF. Here the CDR3 DNA reads TGTGCCAGCAGAATAAGCCGGGACATCACCTCCTACGAGCAGTACTTC.

The gene calls are TRBV20-1 and TRBJ2-5, with D unclear. Germline V gene sequence: CDR1 DFQATT, CDR2 SNEGSKA (reference sequence). CDR3 size: 11 residues. V gave up 4 bases and J gave up 2 bases, with 5 bases separating them. CDR3 nucleotides: TGCAGTGCTACTAAACAAGAGACCCAGTACTTC. This translates into CSATKQETQYF.

This clone was detected only a few times. The V and J genes are TRBV11-2 and TRBJ1-6; TRBD1 is a possible D gene (5 bases). Per the germline V gene, CDR1 is SGHAT and CDR2 is FQNNGV. V lost 6 bases and J lost 4, with 10 bases in between. The CDR3 is 14 residues long. The chain's CDR3 is CASSSGGYNSPLHF. CDR3 in DNA: TGTGCCAGCAGTTCCGGGGGTTATAATTCACCCCTCCACTTT.

This chain connects TRBV13 to TRBJ1-1; D uncertain. Trimming left V 5 bases short and J 1 base short, with 11 bases between. The CDR3 covers 14 residues. Germline V CDR1 and CDR2: PRHDT, FYEKMQ (reference sequence). The CDR3 DNA reads as TGTGCCAGCAGCCTGTCCCGCGGGAACACTGAAGCTTTCTTT. Amino acid sequence: CASSLSRGNTEAFF.

This clone came up once. The gene calls are TRBV5-1 and TRBJ2-2; no definite D call. Per germline, CDR1 SGHRS and CDR2 YFSETQ. V lost 0 bases, J lost 6 bases, and 6 bases lay in between. The CDR3 is 13 residues long. The CDR3 nucleotides are TGCGCCAGCAGCTTGGCTACTCCCGGGGAGCTGTTTTTT. Translated, it gives CASSLATPGELFF.

J is TRBJ2-6 and V is TRBV7-3; tentative D call: TRBD2 (6 bases). V lost 4 bases to trimming and J lost 5 bases, with 15 bases between them. This CDR3 comprises 16 residues. CDR1 is SGHTA and CDR2 is FQGTGA in the germline V gene. The chain's CDR3 is CASSSGVRDRANVLTF. For the CDR3, the DNA is TGTGCCAGCAGCTCGGGGGTCCGCGACCGGGCCAACGTCCTGACTTTC.

The chain carries TRBV5-4 and TRBJ1-2, with D perhaps matching TRBD1 (5 bases). Per germline, CDR1 SGHNT and CDR2 YYREEE (reference sequence). V dropped 1 base and J dropped 2 bases, with 12 bases sitting between them. The CDR3 runs 15 residues. This CDR3 reads CASSLIQGSNYGYTF. CDR3 coding DNA: TGTGCCAGCAGCTTGATTCAGGGATCAAACTATGGCTACACCTTC.

There are many counts of this clone. CDR3 loop: CAWSRDYPMADTQYF. CDR3 nucleotide sequence: TGTGCCTGGAGCCGGGACTACCCGATGGCGGATACGCAGTATTTT. The chain uses TRBV30 and TRBJ2-3; 7 positions match TRBD2. This CDR3 region has 15 residues. Germline-derived CDR1 and CDR2 are GTSNPN and SVGIG (reference sequence). J lost 6 bases, V lost 3 bases, and 12 bases had no gene match.

This clone has a single count. V and J are TRBV6-5 and TRBJ2-1; 10 nucleotides agree with TRBD2. The CDR3 length is 13 residues. Trimming cost V 4 bases and J 7 bases; bases outside gene matches: 1. Germline V gene data show CDR1 as MNHEY and CDR2 as SVGAGI. CDR3 sequence (DNA): TGTGCCAGCAGTTCTAGCGGGAGTAATGAGCAGTTCTTC. Amino acids: CASSSSGSNEQFF.

The genes are TRBV7-9 and TRBJ2-1; 11 positions agree with TRBD2. The CDR3 length is 15 residues. V gave up 3 bases and J gave up 4 bases; unmatched junction bases: 2. CDR1 and CDR2 from the germline V gene are SEHNR and FQNEAQ (reference sequence). The CDR3 DNA reads as TGTGCCAGCAGCTTCGGGACTAGCGGTTACAATGAGCAGTTCTTC. This gives the protein CASSFGTSGYNEQFF.

The chain carries TRBV6-5 and TRBJ1-1, with D hard to call. This CDR3 spans 11 amino acids. CDR1 and CDR2 from the germline V gene are MNHEY and SVGAGI. With 5 bases removed from V and 10 bases from J, the gap between germline ends came to 11 bases. CDR3 amino acids: CASSPSRRAFF. Written as DNA, the CDR3 is TGTGCCAGCAGTCCCTCCCGGAGAGCTTTCTTT.

The rearrangement uses TRBV2 and TRBJ2-7; 7 bases agree with TRBD2. The CDR3 extends over 15 amino acids. The V and J ends lost 4 bases and 1 base, in that order; junction bases with no gene match: 7. The germline CDR1 and CDR2 sequences are SNHLY and FYNNEI. CDR3 sequence reads: CASSVGGVLSYEQYF. The CDR3 nucleotides are TGTGCCAGCAGTGTGGGAGGGGTCCTATCCTACGAGCAGTACTTC.

The V call is TRBV6-5, the J call TRBJ2-2; a weak D match, TRBD2 (6 bases). This CDR3 region has 15 residues. Germline V gene sequence: CDR1 MNHEY, CDR2 SVGAGI. V was trimmed by 6 bases and J by 5 bases, leaving 16 bases between them. DNA for the CDR3: TGTGCCAGCAGGGGGGGACGGAGATATACCGGGGAGCTGTTTTTT. This gives the protein CASRGGRRYTGELFF.

This chain links TRBV5-4 with TRBJ2-5; 13 bases are a match to TRBD2. The CDR3 is 18 residues long. V trimming: 4 bases; J trimming: 2 bases; junction bases outside the gene matches: 11. The germline V gene has CDR1 SGHNT and CDR2 YYREEE (reference sequence). CDR3 bases: TGTGCCAGCAGCCCTAGGACTAGCGGGAGAGTGGGGCAAGAGACCCAGTACTTC. It translates to CASSPRTSGRVGQETQYF.